Reported below is one TCR beta chain. Its antigen is unidentified. The entry originates in a study of T cells in Graves' hyperthyroidism and ophthalmopathy. Study results and caveats: A model of 13 V-J pairs discriminated ophthalmopathy from stable hyperthyroidism.

RNA transcripts were the template for amplifying TCR beta CDR3 regions. Using the HTBI primer set, a first-round RT-PCR was run on the TCR CDR3. One entry per CDR3 protein results from TCRdb running MiXCR on the multiplex PCR reads. The sample lists approximately 600,000 distinct CDR3 sequences, under 15% occurring once. This CDR3 contains 14 residues. In germline, CDR1 is MNHNS, CDR2 SASEGT. The ends lost 2 bases at V and 3 bases at J; junction bases unmatched: 3. Diagnostic assessment was based on clinical symptoms, serum thyroxine and TRAb, thyroid ultrasound and orbital computed tomography. V usage is TRBV6-1 and J usage is TRBJ2-7, with TRBD2 identical over 8 bases. The sample was blood. This sequence originates from a woman aged 40 to 50 with Graves' ophthalmopathy. The CDR3 region is CASSEYSGGYEQYF. The DNA of the CDR3 is TGTGCCAGCAGTGAATACAGCGGGGGCTACGAGCAGTACTTC.